A single sample gave rise to the 30 T cell receptor beta chains below, sequenced in a study of blood T cells in healthy people across ages. Then a second PCR, running about 6 to 12 cycles, was carried out with a sample-barcoded 5' primer and a J-beta primer mix. TCRdb fed the 5' RACE reads into MiXCR, producing one record per CDR3 protein. The sample consists of roughly 1.4 million distinct CDR3 sequences, almost 60% of them appearing once. The specimen was blood. These receptor sequences come from a man in his late teens or twenties in good health.

J is TRBJ2-5 and V is TRBV20-1, with 10 bases aligning to TRBD2. This CDR3 spans 14 amino acids. Unmatched junction bases numbered 9, after V lost 6 bases and J lost 5 bases. CDR1 and CDR2 from the germline V gene are DFQATT and SNEGSKA (reference sequence). This chain's CDR3 is CSALLAGSGETQYF. In nucleotides, the CDR3 is TGCAGTGCGCTACTAGCGGGGTCGGGGGAGACCCAGTACTTC.

This clonotype occurred a few times. This rearrangement joins TRBV20-1 to TRBJ2-3; possibly TRBD2 for D (5 bases). The V and J ends lost 1 base and 3 bases respectively, with 14 bases between them. CDR3 size: 15 residues. The germline V gene has CDR1 DFQATT and CDR2 SNEGSKA (reference sequence). The CDR3 loop is CSARAQTGYTDTQYF. In DNA, the CDR3 is TGCAGTGCTAGAGCACAGACGGGGTATACAGATACGCAGTATTTT.

The chain has TRBV20-1 and TRBJ1-6; D gene ambiguous. Between the trimmed V and J ends, which lost 0 bases and 7 bases, there was a span of 10 bases. CDR3 length: 14 residues. Germline CDR1 and CDR2: DFQATT and SNEGSKA (reference sequence). Here the CDR3 DNA reads TGCAGTGCTAGAGACCCGCTGTGGAATTCACCCCTCCACTTT. It is translated as CSARDPLWNSPLHF.

The J gene is TRBJ2-1, the V gene TRBV29-1, with TRBD2 as a possible D gene (5 bases). V gave up 3 bases and J gave up 9 bases, with 12 bases separating them. CDR1 and CDR2 (germline): SQVTM, ANQGSEA. The CDR3 is made up of 12 amino acids. The CDR3 nucleotides are TGCAGCGTTGACCCCGGAGGAGGTGAGCAGTTCTTC. This translates into CSVDPGGGEQFF.

For the CDR3, the DNA is TGTGCCAGCAGTGAACCTGGGGGGGACAAGGTTCCTGACAATGAGCAGTTCTTC. Translated, it gives CASSEPGGDKVPDNEQFF. V is TRBV2 and J is TRBJ2-1; weak D call: TRBD2 (7 bases). CDR3 size: 18 residues. Per the germline V gene, CDR1 is SNHLY and CDR2 is FYNNEI. The V end was cut by 2 bases, the J end by 5 bases, with 22 bases between.

This clonotype was seen ten or more times. V gene TRBV7-2 combines with J gene TRBJ2-2, with D perhaps TRBD2 (5 bases). V lost 2 bases to trimming and J lost 2 bases, with 12 bases between them. The length of the CDR3 is 16 residues. Germline V CDR1 and CDR2: SGHTA, FQGNSA. The CDR3 sequence: CASSLTGKVNTGELFF. The CDR3 DNA sequence: TGTGCCAGCAGCTTAACGGGGAAGGTTAACACCGGGGAGCTGTTTTTT.

V gene TRBV6-2 or TRBV6-3 combines with J gene TRBJ1-2; the D gene is possibly TRBD1 (6 bases). Per germline, CDR1 MNHEY and CDR2 SVGEGT. V was pared by 7 bases and J by 8 bases, with 17 bases between. The CDR3 runs to 13 residues. CDR3 region: CASTFLNGGGYTF. In nucleotides, the CDR3 is TGTGCCAGCACCTTCCTAAATGGGGGCGGCTACACCTTC.

The chain couples TRBV5-1 to TRBJ2-1; 14 nucleotides agree with TRBD2. Germline V gene data show CDR1 as SGHRS and CDR2 as YFSETQ. CDR3 length: 16 residues. V lost 0 bases and J lost 7; bases outside the gene matches: 3. CDR3 DNA sequence: TGCGCCAGCAGCTTGGGGGGGACTAGCGGGAGAAATGAGCAGTTCTTC. Its translation is CASSLGGTSGRNEQFF.

This clonotype was seen a few times. J is TRBJ2-1 and V is TRBV7-2; D not resolved. Germline lookup yields CDR1 SGHTA and CDR2 FQGNSA. The V gene lost 1 base and the J gene lost 9 bases, with 19 bases spanning the gap. The CDR3 spans 16 residues. CDR3 residues: CASSLDGVSAWGEQFF. Here the CDR3 DNA reads TGTGCCAGCAGCTTAGATGGGGTTTCGGCTTGGGGTGAGCAGTTCTTC.

The V gene is TRBV7-2, the J gene TRBJ2-3; 9 bases are a match to TRBD2. Trimming removed 5 bases from V and 2 bases from J; junction bases left unmatched: 5. Germline loops: CDR1 SGHTA, CDR2 FQGNSA. This CDR3 comprises 15 residues. The CDR3 here is CASSRRGGYTDTQYF. The CDR3, as DNA: TGTGCCAGCAGCAGGCGGGGGGGATACACAGATACGCAGTATTTT.

This clonotype was counted between two and nine times. The chain joins TRBV6-1 to TRBJ2-3; 10 bases agree with TRBD2. V was pared by 5 bases and J by 3 bases, with 11 bases of the junction left unmatched. The CDR3 loop spans 17 amino acids. CDR1 is MNHNS and CDR2 is SASEGT in the germline V gene. The CDR3 coding sequence is TGTGCCAGCAGTCTGACGTTAGCGGGAGGAGTGACAGATACGCAGTATTTT. It is translated as CASSLTLAGGVTDTQYF.

The chain has TRBV2 and TRBJ2-7, with D unresolved. The CDR3 has 12 residues. Trimming removed 3 bases at V and 8 bases at J, with 11 bases between. CDR1 and CDR2 from the germline V gene are SNHLY and FYNNEI. CDR3 loop: CASSDRRIKQYF. Here the CDR3 DNA reads TGTGCCAGCAGTGATCGTAGGATAAAGCAGTACTTC.

The V and J genes are TRBV4-1 and TRBJ1-2; TRBD1 might be the D (5 bases). Germline V lookup: CDR1 MGHRA, CDR2 YSYEKL. Trimming left V 2 bases short and J 8 bases short, with 21 bases between. There are 16 residues in the CDR3. The CDR3 DNA is TGCGCCAGCAGCCAACCCCCGGGACCCAAACATTGGGGCTACACCTTC. Protein: CASSQPPGPKHWGYTF.

Only a few counts were recorded for this clonotype. The chain has TRBV4-1 and TRBJ2-4, with D perhaps matching TRBD2 (6 bases). Germline values: CDR1 MGHRA, CDR2 YSYEKL. Trimming shortened V by 0 bases and J by 4 bases, and 22 bases separated the two germline ends. This CDR3 is 19 amino acids long. Here the CDR3 reads CASSQDLQRYRDSKNIQYF. CDR3 sequence (DNA): TGCGCCAGCAGCCAAGATCTCCAGCGATATCGGGACTCGAAAAACATTCAGTACTTC.

The V call is TRBV19, the J call TRBJ2-7, with D uncertain. The germline gives CDR1 LNHDA, CDR2 SQIVND (reference sequence). Trimming took 1 base from V and 3 from J, leaving 10 bases between them. The length of the CDR3 is 14 residues. DNA for the CDR3: TGTGCCAGTAGTATAGGTGGAAGGAGCTACGAGCAGTACTTC. Translating it yields CASSIGGRSYEQYF.

This clonotype showed up just once. The gene calls are TRBV5-1 and TRBJ2-1; D may match TRBD1 or TRBD2 (5 bases each). The CDR3 extends over 15 amino acids. Germline lookup yields CDR1 SGHRS and CDR2 YFSETQ. The germline V and J ends were trimmed by 0 bases and 6 bases, with 13 bases remaining between them. The CDR3 DNA reads TGCGCCAGCAGCTTGGCCGGGGACGCCTCCAATGAGCAGTTCTTC. Encoded protein: CASSLAGDASNEQFF. The whole variable domain, remainder taken from reference TRBV5-1 and TRBJ2-1, is KAGVTQTPRYLIKTRGQQVTLSCSPISGHRSVSWYQQTPGQGLQFLFEYFSETQRNKGNFPGRFSGRQFSNSRSEMNVSTLELGDSALYLCASSLAGDASNEQFFGPGTRLTVL.

The V call is TRBV18, the J call TRBJ2-7, with TRBD1 identical over 8 bases. In germline, CDR1 is KGHSH, CDR2 LQKENI. The CDR3 extends over 14 amino acids. The V gene end was trimmed by 6 bases and the J gene end by 4 bases; junction bases not matched to a gene: 8. CDR3 protein: CASSRDRTTYEQYF. The CDR3 bases are TGTGCCAGCTCCCGGGACAGGACAACATACGAGCAGTACTTC. Combining the CDR3 with reference TRBV18 and TRBJ2-7 gives the whole variable domain NAGVMQNPRHLVRRRGQEARLRCSPMKGHSHVYWYRQLPEEGLKFMVYLQKENIIDESGMPKERFSAEFPKEGPSILRIQQVVRGDSAAYFCASSRDRTTYEQYFGPGTRLTVT.

The chain links TRBV9 to TRBJ1-4; no clear D. V lost 3 bases to trimming and J lost 7 bases, with 7 bases between them. The CDR3 covers 12 residues. CDR1 is SGDLS, CDR2 YYNGEE, per germline. CDR3 sequence (DNA): TGTGCCAGCAGCGGAGAGTCTGAAAAACTGTTTTTT. Translated: CASSGESEKLFF.

V and J are TRBV27 and TRBJ2-7; D may be TRBD1 or TRBD2 (5 bases each). Germline CDR1 and CDR2: MNHEY and SMNVEV (reference sequence). Trimming cost V 8 bases and J 0 bases, with 20 bases left between them. The CDR3 consists of 16 residues. DNA for the CDR3: TGTGCCAGCGCCTCACAGAGGGGCCGAAGCTCCTACGAGCAGTACTTC. Translated: CASASQRGRSSYEQYF.

The V and J genes are TRBV27 and TRBJ1-2; TRBD1 matches 8 bases. V shed 5 bases and J 1 base; nucleotides not matched to a gene: 12. This CDR3 comprises 17 residues. Germline assignment: CDR1 MNHEY and CDR2 SMNVEV (reference sequence). The CDR3 sequence: CASSPWDRSNLNYGYTF. Written as DNA, the CDR3 is TGTGCCAGCAGTCCATGGGACAGGAGCAATCTTAACTATGGCTACACCTTC.

This clonotype was observed a few times. This sequence joins TRBV4-1 and TRBJ1-2; 8 nucleotides match TRBD1. CDR1 is MGHRA, CDR2 YSYEKL, per germline. V was clipped by 2 bases and J by 0 bases; unmatched bases: 5. The CDR3 consists of 16 residues. The CDR3 DNA reads as TGCGCCAGCAGCCAACGGGACAGGATTGCTAACTATGGCTACACCTTC. Translated: CASSQRDRIANYGYTF.

This chain connects TRBV7-2 to TRBJ2-1; 10 bases line up with TRBD2. V shed 2 bases, J shed 10 bases, and the junction held 8 bases outside the gene matches. From germline, CDR1 is SGHTA and CDR2 FQGNSA. The CDR3 is made up of 15 amino acids. CDR3 nucleotide sequence: TGTGCCAGCAGCTTAACCCCTCTAGCGGGAGTAGAGCAGTTCTTC. Its translation: CASSLTPLAGVEQFF.

The V gene is TRBV4-2, the J gene TRBJ2-5; 8 nucleotides align to TRBD1. Germline V gene data show CDR1 as LGHNA and CDR2 as YNFKEQ. This CDR3 spans 14 amino acids. With 2 bases clipped from V and 7 bases from J, the junction kept 6 bases outside the gene matches. The CDR3 coding sequence is TGTGCCAGCAGCCAAAATCAGGGGGCGCGGACCCAGTACTTC. This translates into CASSQNQGARTQYF.

This clonotype has only a few counts. The chain combines TRBV29-1 with TRBJ2-5; D not resolved. The germline V gene has CDR1 SQVTM and CDR2 ANQGSEA. V was pared by 5 bases and J by 0 bases, with 7 bases between. This CDR3 spans 12 amino acids. CDR3 residues: CSVRADQETQYF. In DNA, the CDR3 is TGCAGCGTTCGGGCCGACCAAGAGACCCAGTACTTC.

This clonotype was observed a handful of times. For the CDR3, the DNA is TGTGCCAGCAGTCCCAGGACAGGGGAAGGCTACACCTTC. This translates into CASSPRTGEGYTF. The V and J genes are TRBV6-6 and TRBJ1-2; 9 bases agree with TRBD1. CDR3 length: 13 residues. CDR1 is MNHNY and CDR2 is SVGAGI in the germline V gene (reference sequence). Trimming cost V 5 bases and J 8 bases; bases outside gene matches: 6.

The V and J genes are TRBV4-3 and TRBJ1-2, with TRBD1 identical over 7 bases. Losses at the gene ends were 1 base for V and 5 bases for J; bases not matched to a gene: 25. CDR1 and CDR2 from the germline V gene are LGHNA and YSLEER. The CDR3 extends over 21 amino acids. In DNA, the CDR3 is TGCGCCAGCAGCCAAGTAGGGGGCGTGGGTACAGGGCCCCAGAGGATGTATGGCTACACCTTC. The encoded protein is CASSQVGGVGTGPQRMYGYTF.

This clonotype has more than one count but fewer than ten. The chain is built from TRBV10-3 and TRBJ2-3; TRBD2 agrees at 10 bases. Trimming removed 3 bases from V and 4 bases from J; junction bases left unmatched: 4. Germline-derived CDR1 and CDR2 are ENHRY and SYGVKD. The CDR3 spans 15 residues. The CDR3 loop reads CAISESGGASDTQYF. CDR3 nucleotide sequence: TGTGCCATCAGTGAAAGCGGGGGGGCCTCAGATACGCAGTATTTT.

The rearrangement uses TRBV15 and TRBJ2-7; D is perhaps TRBD1 (5 bases). The CDR3 is 13 residues long. The V gene lost 0 bases and the J gene lost 5 bases, with 8 bases spanning the gap. Germline V gives CDR1 LNHNV, CDR2 YYDKDF (reference sequence). The CDR3 DNA reads TGTGCCACCAGCAGAGACAGGGAAGACGAGCAGTACTTC. Its protein is CATSRDREDEQYF.

The chain joins TRBV12-3 or TRBV12-4 to TRBJ2-1, with D unclear. This CDR3 is 14 amino acids long. Trimming removed 6 bases at V and 3 bases at J, with 12 bases between. Here the CDR3 DNA reads TGTGCCAGCAGCCTACTCGGTCTCTACAATGAGCAGTTCTTC. Its protein product is CASSLLGLYNEQFF.

The chain joins TRBV5-1 to TRBJ1-1; D is unresolved. In germline, CDR1 is SGHRS, CDR2 YFSETQ. V was shortened by 2 bases and J by 3 bases, with 14 bases between the two germline ends. The CDR3 extends over 15 amino acids. The CDR3 sequence is CASSFSRLLDTEAFF. The CDR3 bases are TGCGCCAGCAGCTTCTCTCGGCTTCTGGACACTGAAGCTTTCTTT.